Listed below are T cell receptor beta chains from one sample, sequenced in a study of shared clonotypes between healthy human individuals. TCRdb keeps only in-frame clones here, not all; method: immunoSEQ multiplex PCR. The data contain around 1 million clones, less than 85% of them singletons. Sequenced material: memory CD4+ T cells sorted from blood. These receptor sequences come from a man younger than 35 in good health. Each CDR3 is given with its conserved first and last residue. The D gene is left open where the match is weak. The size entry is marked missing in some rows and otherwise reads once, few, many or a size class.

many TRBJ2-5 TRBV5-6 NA CASRRVESTQETQYF TGTGCCAGCAGACGCGTGGAAAGCACCCAAGAGACCCAGTACTTC
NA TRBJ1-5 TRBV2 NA CASSDTNRDQPQHF TGTGCCAGCAGTGACACAAATCGGGATCAGCCCCAGCATTTT
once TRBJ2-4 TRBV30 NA CAWSVQGGNIQYF TGTGCCTGGAGTGTACAGGGTGGGAACATTCAGTACTTC
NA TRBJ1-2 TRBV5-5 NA CASSLAESYGYTF TGTGCCAGCAGCTTGGCAGAGTCCTATGGCTACACCTTC
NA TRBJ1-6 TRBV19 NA CASSKRYTPPTLHF TGTGCCAGTAGTAAGAGGTATACCCCTCCAACCCTCCACTTT
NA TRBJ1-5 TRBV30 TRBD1 CAWSRDRGGQPQHF TGTGCCTGGAGTCGGGACAGGGGTGGTCAGCCCCAGCATTTT
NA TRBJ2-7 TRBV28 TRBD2 CASSSLAGGREQYF TGTGCCAGCAGTTCTTTAGCGGGGGGGAGGGAGCAGTACTTC
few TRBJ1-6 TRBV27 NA CASSSLTQYNSPLHF TGTGCCAGCAGTTCTTTAACACAATATAATTCACCCCTCCACTTT
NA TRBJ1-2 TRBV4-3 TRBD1 CASSFQGAEGYTF TGCGCCAGCAGCTTCCAGGGGGCGGAAGGCTACACCTTC
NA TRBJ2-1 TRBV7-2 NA CASSLGGAGSLGEQFF TGTGCCAGCAGCTTAGGCGGGGCGGGGTCTTTGGGTGAGCAGTTCTTC
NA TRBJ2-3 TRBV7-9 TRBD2 CASCSGSTDTQYF TGTGCCAGTTGTAGCGGGAGCACAGATACGCAGTATTTT
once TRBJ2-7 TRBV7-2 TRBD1 CASSLRTGSYEQYF TGTGCCAGCAGCCTTCGGACAGGATCCTACGAGCAGTACTTC
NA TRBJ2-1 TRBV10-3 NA CAISQDRNEQFF TGTGCCATCAGCCAAGACCGGAATGAGCAGTTCTTC
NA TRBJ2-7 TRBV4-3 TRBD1 CASSQGTGLLSEQYF TGCGCCAGCAGCCAAGGGACAGGGTTGCTCTCCGAGCAGTACTTC
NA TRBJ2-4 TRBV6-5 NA CASSNQDTGAFQYF TGTGCCAGCAGTAACCAGGACACGGGAGCCTTTCAGTACTTC
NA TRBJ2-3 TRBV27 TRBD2 CASSLSSGSGMGQYF TGTGCCAGCAGTTTAAGTAGCGGGAGCGGGATGGGGCAGTATTTT
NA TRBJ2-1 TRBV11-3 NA CASSLSNNEQFF TGTGCCAGCAGCTTAAGCAACAATGAGCAGTTCTTC
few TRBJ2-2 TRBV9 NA CASSVDPGSTGELFF TGTGCCAGCAGCGTAGATCCAGGGTCCACCGGGGAGCTGTTTTTT
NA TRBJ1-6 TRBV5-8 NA CASSLYQNSPLHF TGTGCCAGCAGCCTTTACCAGAATTCACCCCTCCACTTT
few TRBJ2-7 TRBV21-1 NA CASSRGVRSTGSMYEQYF TGTGCCAGCAGCAGGGGGGTAAGGTCGACAGGGTCGATGTACGAGCAGTACTTC
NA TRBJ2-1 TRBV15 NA CATSRDGDQYNEQFF TGTGCCACCAGCAGAGATGGGGACCAATACAATGAGCAGTTCTTC
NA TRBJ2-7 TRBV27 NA CASSLKGFYEQYF TGTGCCAGCAGTTTAAAGGGTTTCTACGAGCAGTACTTC
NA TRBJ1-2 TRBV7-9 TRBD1 CASREPDRASYGYTF TGTGCCAGCAGGGAACCGGACAGGGCGTCCTATGGCTACACCTTC
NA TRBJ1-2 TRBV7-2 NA CASSFPDNNYGYTF TGTGCCAGCAGCTTCCCCGACAATAACTATGGCTACACCTTC
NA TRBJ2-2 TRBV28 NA CASSGVNTGELFF TGTGCCAGCTCCGGGGTGAACACCGGGGAGCTGTTTTTT
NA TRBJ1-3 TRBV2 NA CASTGGGNTIYF TGTGCCAGCACCGGAGGGGGTAACACCATATATTTT
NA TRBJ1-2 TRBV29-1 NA CSVGNSNYGYTF TGCAGCGTTGGTAACAGTAACTATGGCTACACCTTC
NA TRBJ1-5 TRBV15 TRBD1 CATSRGQGSNQPQHF TGTGCCACCAGCAGAGGACAGGGAAGCAATCAGCCCCAGCATTTT